The following is a T cell receptor (beta chain) sequence with its context. The protocol was immunoSEQ multiplex PCR, while the TCRdb copy is restricted to in-frame clones and leaves out a portion. The repertoire holds about 96,000 clones, over 80% seen once, with 2.6% in the top ten. The record originates from a study of T cell changes during pregnancy in multiple sclerosis. Germline CDR1 MNHEY, CDR2 SMNVEV (reference sequence). The CDR3 spans 16 residues. V lost 4 bases and J lost 9; bases outside the gene matches: 10. The J gene is TRBJ2-1, the V gene TRBV27; 12 bases map to TRBD2. This sequence originates from a female donor with multiple sclerosis, enrolled in a pregnancy study. The sample consisted of peripheral blood, taken in the first trimester of pregnancy. The CDR3 sequence is CASSWALAGGPPEQFF. The DNA of the CDR3 is TGTGCCAGCAGTTGGGCCCTAGCGGGAGGGCCGCCTGAGCAGTTCTTC.